The present entry profiles one T cell receptor (beta chain) with its context. The specificity of this receptor is unknown. Base qualities are not provided; no much larger clone lies one nucleotide away. The CDR3 holds 16 amino acids from the cysteine to the phenylalanine. Kept here is only the CDR3 DNA, which spans 48 bases and is read in frame from base 1. The V end loses 5 bases and the J end loses 0 bases, and a stretch of 17 bases separates them. For CDR1 and CDR2, the germline V gene lists SGHRS and YFSETQ. Libraries were made using the immunoSEQ multiplex PCR assay. Rearranged TCR beta chain sequences were amplified using the hsTCRB Kit according to the manufacturer's protocol. An Illumina MiSeq was used to sequence the TCRB libraries. On the study's bioinformatics: The kit vendor's proprietary platform handled demultiplexing, trimming and gene mapping. TCRdb holds this immuneACCESS table with in-frame rearrangements only. Some clones are missing; in checked studies, unresolved V genes explain under half, and the rest has no known cause. V, J and clone size reflect that table, while D and trimming were determined from the DNA. For this sample there are around 53,000 clones; around nine tenths appear just once. Clones ranked in the top ten supply approximately 2.5% of the sample.

What this sample's time point label stands for: week 11, during vaccination. Every vaccine dose consisted of 300 ug of a 20-mer mutant IDH1 peptide in Montanide, administered subcutaneously together with topical imiquimod. The donors had newly diagnosed IDH1-mutant astrocytomas of WHO grade 3 or 4 that showed loss of nuclear ATRX. The samples were drawn from NOA16, a multicentre, single-arm, open-label phase I trial in Germany that tested a mutant IDH1 peptide vaccine in humans for the first time. Genomic DNA for TCRB sequencing was isolated from EDTA blood with the DNeasy Blood and Tissue Kit. The data were obtained in a study of a mutant IDH1 vaccine in newly diagnosed glioma (dated by TCRdb to the early 2020s). For the wider study: Eight vaccinations were administered to patients in weeks 1, 3, 5, 7, 11, 15, 19 and 23, corresponding to visits V03 through V10. Longitudinal TCRB deep sequencing was done for 25 treated patients, wherever samples were available for exploratory analyses. Before enrollment, patients had received standard therapy of radiotherapy alone, temozolomide alone, or radiochemotherapy with temozolomide; most received the combination. Of the 30 to 35 patients who were treated, around 62% were male and 37.5% were female, and the mean age was around 40 years. Peripheral blood samples were drawn at six visits, namely V03 (baseline), V05, V07, V10, V12 and V13. Vaccination started 4-6 weeks after radiotherapy alone, or was given together with temozolomide cycles in the groups whose treatment included chemotherapy. Points the paper makes about the study in general: Immune responses induced by the vaccine were seen in approximately 93% of patients across multiple MHC alleles. Pseudoprogression seemed to be unrelated to changes in the top peripheral T cell clonotypes found by TCRB sequencing. According to the authors, sample limitations meant that analyses of patient blood samples could not be reproduced. PBMC samples for TCRB deep sequencing were selected based on availability.

The rearrangement combines TRBV5-1 with TRBJ1-1; no D gene call is confident. Sequencing used PBMCs, obtained from a glioma patient whose treatment included an IDH1 peptide vaccine. The sequence was collected from a man between 45 and 60 years old with glioma. The base sequence is TGCGCCAGCAGTTCTCGGGTGGGCGGGATGAACACTGAAGCTTTCTTT. Translated, this is CASSSRVGGMNTEAFF.